These 31 T cell receptor beta chains share one sample of origin, sequenced in a study of T cells in Graves' hyperthyroidism and ophthalmopathy. The CDR3 regions of TCR beta were amplified from RNA transcripts. Carried out on the TCR CDR3, a first-round RT-PCR used the HTBI primer set. TCRdb called the multiplex PCR reads again in MiXCR, with one record for every CDR3 protein. The sample carries around 280,000 distinct CDR3 sequences, approximately 12% recorded once. The sequenced material came from blood. These receptors came from a woman between 25 and 40 years old with Graves' hyperthyroidism that later progressed to Graves' ophthalmopathy.

This clonotype was detected ten times or more. The rearrangement uses TRBV6-6 and TRBJ2-5; D not resolved. Germline V CDR1 and CDR2: MNHNY, SVGAGI (reference sequence). V was cut by 0 bases and J by 5 bases, with 10 bases left in between. The CDR3 is 14 amino acids. The chain's CDR3 is CASSYSYGRETQYF. In nucleotides, the CDR3 is TGTGCCAGCAGTTACTCTTACGGTCGCGAGACCCAGTACTTC.

Points on this clonotype: Sequence at one end of the junction differs from germline and may be a read error. V gene TRBV6-1 combines with J gene TRBJ2-7; 8 bases match TRBD2. The CDR3 sequence is 16 residues long. Per germline, CDR1 MNHNS and CDR2 SASEGT. The CDR3 DNA sequence: TGTGCCAGCAGCCACCTCGCGGGGGGCCTTCCCTACGGGCAGTACTTC. The encoded protein is CASSHLAGGLPYGQYF.

This clonotype was recorded a few times. This chain connects TRBV29-1 to TRBJ2-7; 7 nucleotides match TRBD1. Germline lookup yields CDR1 SQVTM and CDR2 ANQGSEA. The CDR3 length is 12 residues. The J segment lost 0 bases and the V segment lost 7 bases, leaving 3 bases of the junction unmatched. The CDR3: CSASGGSYEQYF. CDR3 in DNA: TGCAGCGCATCAGGGGGCTCCTACGAGCAGTACTTC.

This clonotype was detected many times. V and J are TRBV3-1 and TRBJ1-1; D is unresolved. This CDR3 is built from 14 residues. Trimming stripped 0 bases from V and 0 bases from J, with 5 bases between. Germline CDR1 and CDR2: LGHDT and YNNKEL (reference sequence). CDR3 nucleotides: TGTGCCAGCAGCCAAGATACGGTGAACACTGAAGCTTTCTTT. It specifies CASSQDTVNTEAFF.

Many counts were recorded for this clonotype. This chain links TRBV9 with TRBJ2-1, with 7 bases that match TRBD2. The V gene's germline CDR1 is SGDLS and CDR2 YYNGEE. With 0 bases clipped from V and 10 bases from J, the junction kept 4 bases outside the gene matches. The length of the CDR3 is 13 residues. DNA of the CDR3: TGTGCCAGCAGCGTAGATTGGCGGGAGGAGCAGTTCTTC. It yields the protein CASSVDWREEQFF.

The V call is TRBV7-2, the J call TRBJ2-5; D not certain. Trimming removed 1 base at V and 7 bases at J, with 7 bases between. The CDR3 is 12 residues long. From germline, CDR1 is SGHTA and CDR2 FQGNSA. The CDR3 reads CASSLDSGTQYF. The DNA for the CDR3 is TGTGCCAGCAGCTTAGACTCGGGGACCCAGTACTTC.

This clonotype was picked up a small number of times. The chain has TRBV30 and TRBJ1-3; D unresolved. The CDR3 sequence is 12 residues long. The V and J ends lost 2 bases and 6 bases respectively, with 8 bases between them. Looked up from germline, CDR1 is GTSNPN and CDR2 is SVGIG (reference sequence). CDR3 sequence: CAWSLLENTIYF. The CDR3 nucleotides read TGTGCCTGGAGTCTGTTGGAAAACACCATATATTTT.

Many counts were recorded for this clonotype. The V call is TRBV28, the J call TRBJ1-5; D may be TRBD1 (5 bases). V was cut by 6 bases and J by 1 base, with 19 bases left in between. Germline CDR1 MDHEN, CDR2 SYDVKM. The CDR3 spans 17 residues. DNA for the CDR3: TGTGCCAGCAGGGGGCCCGGCGGGGATATAAGCAATCAGCCCCAGCATTTT. Its translation: CASRGPGGDISNQPQHF.

The chain uses TRBV20-1 and TRBJ2-7, with TRBD1 matching over 11 bases. Per the germline V gene, CDR1 is DFQATT and CDR2 is SNEGSKA (reference sequence). J was trimmed by 9 bases and V by 8 bases; bases with no gene match: 12. The CDR3 extends over 13 amino acids. The CDR3: CSQQTGTGGGQYF. The CDR3 bases are TGCAGTCAACAGACCGGGACAGGGGGAGGGCAGTACTTC.

This clonotype was recorded many times. The V gene is TRBV7-9, the J gene TRBJ2-1; 10 bases are shared with TRBD2. The J segment lost 9 bases and the V segment lost 11 bases, leaving 10 bases of the junction unmatched. Germline V gives CDR1 SEHNR, CDR2 FQNEAQ (reference sequence). This CDR3 has 13 amino acids. The CDR3 DNA sequence: TGTGCCGGAGACTACCTAGCGGGAGCTGAGCAGTTCTTC. It specifies CAGDYLAGAEQFF. The full variable domain, in which reference TRBV7-9 and TRBJ2-1 provide the parts outside the CDR3, is DTGVSQNPRHKITKRGQNVTFRCDPISEHNRLYWYRQTLGQGPEFLTYFQNEAQLEKSRLLSDRFSAERPKGSFSTLEIQRTEQGDSAMYLCAGDYLAGAEQFFGPGTRLTVL.

The rearrangement links TRBV7-8 to TRBJ2-7, with 7 nucleotides matching TRBD1. Germline loops: CDR1 SGHVS, CDR2 FQNEAQ. The CDR3 is 15 amino acids. The V gene end was trimmed by 5 bases and the J gene end by 2 bases; junction bases not matched to a gene: 9. The CDR3 DNA reads as TGTGCCAGCAGCCCCCGGACAGGTGGGGCCTACGAGCAGTACTTC. Its translation is CASSPRTGGAYEQYF.

In regard to this clonotype: A much larger clone differs from this one at a single base, so this may be a read error. The chain employs TRBV27 and TRBJ1-1; unclear D gene. This CDR3 is 15 amino acids long. CDR1 and CDR2 from the germline V gene are MNHEY and SMNVEV (reference sequence). The CDR3 DNA reads TGTGCCAGCAGTTTATCGGGCAGCCCGAACACTGAAGCTCTCTTT. This gives the protein CASSLSGSPNTEALF.

This clonotype was found many times. The rearrangement uses TRBV12-3 or TRBV12-4 and TRBJ1-2; no reliable D call. The V end lost 6 bases, the J end lost 2 bases, and 10 bases lay between the germline ends. The CDR3 consists of 13 residues. The CDR3 nucleotides read TGTGCCAGCAGCTTCAGCCCAAACTATGGCTACACCTTC. This codes for CASSFSPNYGYTF.

In this sample, this clonotype turned up many times. V gene TRBV27 combines with J gene TRBJ2-1, with 10 bases identical to TRBD2. This CDR3 contains 17 residues. The J segment lost 10 bases and the V segment lost 1 base, leaving 13 bases of the junction unmatched. Germline CDR1 and CDR2: MNHEY and SMNVEV (reference sequence). The CDR3 region is CASSLYGTSELDVEQFF. The CDR3 DNA reads TGTGCCAGCAGTTTATATGGGACTAGCGAACTTGATGTGGAGCAGTTCTTC.

This clonotype was recorded at least ten times. This chain links TRBV28 with TRBJ1-5; 7 bases match TRBD1. This CDR3 region has 12 residues. Germline-derived CDR1 and CDR2 are MDHEN and SYDVKM. Losses at the gene ends were 9 bases for V and 6 bases for J; bases not matched to a gene: 5. CDR3 DNA: TGTGCCAGTACAGGGGCAGGTCAGCCCCAGCATTTT. It translates to CASTGAGQPQHF. The entire variable domain, with the rest obtained from reference TRBV28 and TRBJ1-5, is as follows: DVKVTQSSRYLVKRTGEKVFLECVQDMDHENMFWYRQDPGLGLRLIYFSYDVKMKEKGDIPEGYSVSREKKERFSLILESASTNQTSMYLCASTGAGQPQHFGDGTRLSIL.

This clonotype was counted at least ten times. V gene TRBV28 combines with J gene TRBJ1-1; a possible D gene is TRBD1 (6 bases). The CDR3 extends over 16 amino acids. In germline, CDR1 is MDHEN, CDR2 SYDVKM. Trimming took off 0 bases at V and 0 bases at J, with 11 bases between the two ends. CDR3 DNA sequence: TGTGCCAGCAGTTTATGGGAGACAGGCGTGAACACTGAAGCTTTCTTT. Residues: CASSLWETGVNTEAFF. The whole variable domain, filled in from reference TRBV28 and TRBJ1-1, reads DVKVTQSSRYLVKRTGEKVFLECVQDMDHENMFWYRQDPGLGLRLIYFSYDVKMKEKGDIPEGYSVSREKKERFSLILESASTNQTSMYLCASSLWETGVNTEAFFGQGTRLTVV.

The sample holds many counts of this clonotype. V is TRBV10-3 and J is TRBJ1-1, with TRBD1 as a possible D gene (5 bases). V gave up 5 bases and J gave up 1 base, with 14 bases separating them. The CDR3 is 15 amino acids. CDR1 and CDR2 from the germline V gene are ENHRY and SYGVKD. The CDR3 DNA reads TGTGCCATCAGTCAACCCGGGACGGCGAACACTGAAGCTTTCTTT. Translating gives CAISQPGTANTEAFF.

This clonotype was counted many times. CDR3 in amino acids: CASSSDSPDTQYF. The DNA of the CDR3 is TGTGCCAGCAGCTCGGACAGCCCAGATACGCAGTATTTT. The chain links TRBV5-6 to TRBJ2-3; perhaps TRBD1 as D (6 bases). The V gene's germline CDR1 is SGHDT and CDR2 YYEEEE. Trimming stripped 3 bases from V and 4 bases from J, with 9 bases between. This CDR3 is 13 amino acids long.

In its sample, this clonotype was seen many times. V is TRBV15 and J is TRBJ2-7; 8 bases fit TRBD1. Germline CDR1 is LNHNV and CDR2 is YYDKDF (reference sequence). The CDR3 extends over 14 amino acids. V shed 2 bases and J 5 bases; nucleotides not matched to a gene: 5. Written as DNA, the CDR3 is TGTGCCACCAGCAGATACGGGACAGGTAACGAGCAGTACTTC. This encodes CATSRYGTGNEQYF.

This clonotype was observed many times. The V and J genes are TRBV20-1 and TRBJ1-1, with 8 nucleotides matching TRBD1. Germline loops: CDR1 DFQATT, CDR2 SNEGSKA (reference sequence). The CDR3 is 19 amino acids. V lost 0 bases and J lost 4; bases outside the gene matches: 19. The chain's CDR3 is CSARERYRGRVIGSTEAFF. CDR3 nucleotide sequence: TGCAGTGCTAGAGAGAGATACAGGGGGAGGGTTATTGGGAGCACTGAAGCTTTCTTT.

Many counts were recorded for this clonotype. This chain connects TRBV27 to TRBJ2-1; D remains unclear. Trimming took 8 bases from V and 2 from J, leaving 16 bases between them. Per the germline V gene, CDR1 is MNHEY and CDR2 is SMNVEV (reference sequence). The CDR3 runs 15 residues. The CDR3 spells CASSLGRAPYNEQFF. In DNA form, the CDR3 reads TGTGCCAGCTCCTTAGGTCGGGCACCCTACAATGAGCAGTTCTTC.

The rearrangement uses TRBV19 and TRBJ1-6, with no clear D. V dropped 3 bases and J dropped 5 bases, with 5 bases sitting between them. Germline V gives CDR1 LNHDA, CDR2 SQIVND (reference sequence). The CDR3 extends over 13 amino acids. Here the CDR3 reads CASSMDDNSPLHF. In DNA, the CDR3 is TGTGCCAGTAGTATGGACGATAATTCACCCCTCCACTTT.

The chain uses TRBV11-2 and TRBJ2-7; 9 bases match TRBD1. This CDR3 contains 13 residues. Germline V gene lookup returns CDR1 SGHAT and CDR2 FQNNGV. J gave up 5 bases and V 6 bases, and 5 bases lay outside the gene matches. The CDR3 region has the DNA TGTGCCAGCAGTATTAGGACAGGGGACGAGCAGTACTTC. Translating gives CASSIRTGDEQYF.

The sample holds many counts of this clonotype. The gene calls are TRBV7-9 and TRBJ2-1; no reliable D call. V lost 3 bases and J lost 6, with 12 bases in between. Germline V gives CDR1 SEHNR, CDR2 FQNEAQ (reference sequence). There are 14 residues in the CDR3. The CDR3 region has the DNA TGTGCCAGCAGCTTGGCTAGTGTGCGCAATGAGCAGTTCTTC. This translates into CASSLASVRNEQFF.

This clonotype was found a few times. The gene calls are TRBV19 and TRBJ1-2; TRBD1 aligns across 7 bases. Trimming removed 3 bases from V and 8 bases from J; junction bases left unmatched: 6. This CDR3 spans 13 amino acids. Germline CDR1 and CDR2: LNHDA and SQIVND (reference sequence). Written as DNA, the CDR3 is TGTGCCAGTAGTATGGGACAGAGTAACGGCTACACCTTC. Protein: CASSMGQSNGYTF.

The chain employs TRBV5-1 and TRBJ1-1; the D is unclear. The CDR3 totals 18 residues. CDR1 SGHRS and CDR2 YFSETQ come from the germline V gene. Trimming cost V 4 bases and J 6 bases, with 28 bases left between them. This chain's CDR3 is CASSDSSLVGKSRPEAFF. The CDR3 DNA is TGCGCCAGCAGCGATAGTTCCCTAGTGGGTAAATCCCGACCTGAAGCTTTCTTT.

This clonotype was seen at least ten times. The chain carries TRBV12-3 or TRBV12-4 and TRBJ2-5, with 11 bases identical to TRBD1. Germline trimming cut 4 bases from V and 5 bases from J; bases unmatched to any gene: 3. The CDR3 runs 14 residues. CDR3 sequence (DNA): TGTGCCAGCAGTTGGACAGGGGGCAGGGAGACCCAGTACTTC. Amino acid sequence: CASSWTGGRETQYF.

Comments on this clonotype: A clone one base away is much larger, so this may be a read error. The chain is built from TRBV30 and TRBJ2-7; D may match TRBD1 or TRBD2 (5 bases each). Germline values: CDR1 GTSNPN, CDR2 SVGIG (reference sequence). The CDR3 is made up of 15 amino acids. V lost 1 base to trimming and J lost 5 bases, with 18 bases between them. The DNA for the CDR3 is TGTGCCTGGAGTGCCGGGACCCCAACCCTTGACGAGCAGTACTTC. It specifies CAWSAGTPTLDEQYF.

This clonotype was detected many times. The chain links TRBV7-3 to TRBJ2-3, with 8 nucleotides matching TRBD2. This CDR3 is built from 17 residues. The trim removed 2 bases at V and 0 bases at J, leaving 7 bases unmatched. CDR1 is SGHTA and CDR2 is FQGTGA in the germline V gene. The CDR3 DNA follows: TGTGCCAGCAGCTTAGATCGGCGGGAGGAGAGCACAGATACGCAGTATTTT. It encodes CASSLDRREESTDTQYF. Using reference TRBV7-3 and TRBJ2-3 for the parts outside the CDR3, the full variable domain is GAGVSQTPSNKVTEKGKYVELRCDPISGHTALYWYRQSLGQGPEFLIYFQGTGAADDSGLPNDRFFAVRPEGSVSTLKIQRTERGDSAVYLCASSLDRREESTDTQYFGPGTRLTVL.

This clonotype was counted only a few times. A read error may explain this, as a much larger clone is one base away. The final CDR3 position lacks the conserved phenylalanine or tryptophan, pointing to a likely read error. V and J are TRBV5-1 and TRBJ2-3, with 8 bases lining up with TRBD1. The ends lost 3 bases at V and 2 bases at J; junction bases unmatched: 11. This CDR3 has 17 amino acids. Germline values: CDR1 SGHRS, CDR2 YFSETQ. The CDR3: CASSSGTGRGYTDTQYS. The DNA for the CDR3 is TGCGCCAGCAGCTCGGGGACAGGACGGGGATACACAGATACGCAGTATTCT.

This clonotype came up a few times. A much larger clonotype is one base distant, so this may be a read error. V is TRBV12-3 or TRBV12-4 and J is TRBJ1-2; weak D call: TRBD1 (5 bases). The CDR3 extends over 15 amino acids. The CDR3 DNA reads TGTGCCAGCAGGGCCGGGACCGGTCTTTACTATAGCTACACCTTC. Its protein product is CASRAGTGLYYSYTF.